A single sample is the source of the 22 T cell receptor beta chains below, sequenced in a study of response to subunit inactivated influenza vaccine. In TCRdb, the RT-PCR reads were re-called with MiXCR into one record per CDR3 protein. This table holds about 610,000 distinct CDR3 sequences, 12% to 15% found once. The sequencing here drew on PBMCs from blood, taken roughly 13 days after vaccination. The receptor source for this set is a middle-aged man who received an inactivated influenza vaccine.

This clonotype has only a few counts. This chain connects TRBV7-2 to TRBJ1-5; a possible D gene is TRBD1 (6 bases). The CDR3 is 14 amino acids. In germline, CDR1 is SGHTA, CDR2 FQGNSA. The V end lost 2 bases, the J end lost 6 bases, and 11 bases lay between the germline ends. CDR3 sequence (DNA): TGTGCCAGCAGCTTATTGGGGGCCCGTCAGCCCCAGCATTTT. It encodes CASSLLGARQPQHF.

This clonotype was seen many times. The chain has TRBV18 and TRBJ2-7, with 10 positions matching TRBD2. This CDR3 is built from 15 residues. Per germline, CDR1 KGHSH and CDR2 LQKENI. The junction had 8 bases not matched to a gene; V was cut back by 2 bases and J by 7 bases. CDR3 bases: TGTGCCAGCTCACCAACTAGCGGGGCCTTGGGAGAGCAGTACTTC. Its protein is CASSPTSGALGEQYF.

The chain uses TRBV12-3 or TRBV12-4 and TRBJ2-5; 9 bases are shared with TRBD2. The CDR3 runs to 14 residues. The V gene end was trimmed by 4 bases and the J gene end by 2 bases; junction bases not matched to a gene: 2. The CDR3: CASSWGLAQETQYF. The CDR3, as DNA: TGTGCCAGCAGTTGGGGACTAGCACAAGAGACCCAGTACTTC.

In this sample, this clonotype turned up a few times. This chain uses TRBV20-1 with TRBJ2-7; the match to TRBD2 covers 12 bases. Germline V gene sequence: CDR1 DFQATT, CDR2 SNEGSKA (reference sequence). J was trimmed by 3 bases and V by 5 bases; bases with no gene match: 5. The CDR3 covers 14 residues. CDR3 in amino acids: CSAPQTSGSYEQYF. Here the CDR3 DNA reads TGCAGTGCTCCACAGACTAGCGGGAGCTACGAGCAGTACTTC.

The J gene is TRBJ2-2, the V gene TRBV6-5; D unclear. Germline CDR1 reads MNHEY; CDR2 reads SVGAGI. This CDR3 region has 12 residues. V was shortened by 4 bases and J by 4 bases, with 4 bases between the two germline ends. For the CDR3, the DNA is TGTGCCAGCAGTTTTCCCACCGGGGAGCTGTTTTTT. As protein: CASSFPTGELFF.

The genes are TRBV5-1 and TRBJ2-7, with a tentative D call TRBD2 (5 bases). V lost 2 bases, J lost 0 bases, and 6 bases lay in between. From germline, CDR1 is SGHRS and CDR2 YFSETQ. This CDR3 is built from 13 residues. The CDR3 region has the DNA TGCGCCAGCAGCTTTGACTACTCCTACGAGCAGTACTTC. This sequence encodes CASSFDYSYEQYF.

This clonotype has just a few counts. V is TRBV20-1 and J is TRBJ2-3, with D possibly being TRBD1 (5 bases). There are 11 residues in the CDR3. V was clipped by 5 bases and J by 6 bases, with 9 bases between them. The germline V gene has CDR1 DFQATT and CDR2 SNEGSKA (reference sequence). The CDR3 loop is CSALKGDTQYF. CDR3 bases: TGCAGTGCTCTCAAGGGGGATACGCAGTATTTT.

This chain uses TRBV3-1 with TRBJ2-2; TRBD1 or TRBD2 may be the D gene (5 bases each). The germline gives CDR1 LGHDT, CDR2 YNNKEL (reference sequence). The V gene lost 3 bases and the J gene lost 4 bases, with 12 bases spanning the gap. The CDR3 runs to 15 residues. The DNA for the CDR3 is TGTGCCAGCAGCCAGGGTGGGACGGGCACCGGGGAGCTGTTTTTT. Its translation is CASSQGGTGTGELFF.

The V call is TRBV28, the J call TRBJ2-1; D remains unclear. Trimming left V 7 bases short and J 6 bases short, with 4 bases between. The CDR3 length is 10 residues. Germline V gene data show CDR1 as MDHEN and CDR2 as SYDVKM. The chain's CDR3 is CASIGNEQFF. CDR3 nucleotides: TGTGCCAGCATAGGCAATGAGCAGTTCTTC. The variable domain in full, with the rest retrieved from reference TRBV28 and TRBJ2-1, is DVKVTQSSRYLVKRTGEKVFLECVQDMDHENMFWYRQDPGLGLRLIYFSYDVKMKEKGDIPEGYSVSREKKERFSLILESASTNQTSMYLCASIGNEQFFGPGTRLTVL.

This clonotype was detected a few times. The CDR3 coding sequence is TGCGCCAGCAGCCCCATGGGGGCTATTGGAAGTTCGATTTCACCCCTCCACTTT. Amino acids: CASSPMGAIGSSISPLHF. This chain joins TRBV4-3 and TRBJ1-6; the D gene is possibly TRBD1 (6 bases). Trimming removed 4 bases from V and 9 bases from J, with 25 bases in between. The CDR3 has 18 amino acids. Germline lookup yields CDR1 LGHNA and CDR2 YSLEER.

This clonotype showed up just a few times. The CDR3 coding sequence is TGTGCCAGCAGTAGGTCCGGGACTAGCGGAACGGGCACAGATACGCAGTATTTT. Residues: CASSRSGTSGTGTDTQYF. The gene calls are TRBV6-1 and TRBJ2-3; 11 bases agree with TRBD2. Per germline, CDR1 MNHNS and CDR2 SASEGT. The CDR3 is 18 residues long. With V trimmed by 5 bases and J by 1 base, 11 bases remained unmatched.

The chain combines TRBV5-5 with TRBJ2-2; 7 bases are a match to TRBD2. The germline V gene encodes CDR1 SGHKS and CDR2 YYEKEE (reference sequence). Trimming cost V 1 base and J 1 base; bases outside gene matches: 4. The CDR3 consists of 16 residues. The DNA for the CDR3 is TGTGCCAGCAGCTTGTGGGGAGGGAGGAACACCGGGGAGCTGTTTTTT. Protein: CASSLWGGRNTGELFF.

J is TRBJ2-5 and V is TRBV4-1; no definite D call. The CDR3 has 15 residues. Germline V gives CDR1 MGHRA, CDR2 YSYEKL. The germline V and J ends were trimmed by 4 bases and 3 bases, with 15 bases remaining between them. Written as DNA, the CDR3 is TGCGCCAGCAGCCCCAACCGGAACAAGGAAGAGACCCAGTACTTC. Its translation is CASSPNRNKEETQYF.

The table lists this clonotype with a few counts. This chain joins TRBV10-2 and TRBJ2-1, with TRBD2 identical over 7 bases. CDR1 and CDR2 from the germline V gene are WSHSY and SAAADI. After removal of 8 bases from V and 0 bases from J, the junction contained 7 bases not matched to a gene. The CDR3 runs to 15 residues. CDR3 sequence reads: CASCSGPSSYNEQFF. DNA of the CDR3: TGCGCCAGCTGTAGCGGGCCCAGCTCCTACAATGAGCAGTTCTTC.

This clonotype was counted between two and nine times. CDR3 region: CASSRTSGGEVQFF. The CDR3 nucleotides read TGTGCCAGCAGCCGGACTAGCGGGGGAGAGGTGCAGTTCTTC. The V call is TRBV7-9, the J call TRBJ2-1; TRBD2 agrees at 13 bases. J gave up 12 bases and V 5 bases, and 7 bases lay outside the gene matches. Germline loops: CDR1 SEHNR, CDR2 FQNEAQ (reference sequence). The CDR3 sequence is 14 residues long.

Ten or more counts support this clonotype. The rearrangement links TRBV5-1 to TRBJ2-3; D is unresolved. There are 14 residues in the CDR3. V was cut by 2 bases and J by 4 bases, with 11 bases left in between. Germline assignment: CDR1 SGHRS and CDR2 YFSETQ. CDR3 region: CASSLHRPADTQYF. CDR3 nucleotides: TGCGCCAGCAGCTTACATCGACCCGCAGATACGCAGTATTTT.

The sample holds a few counts of this clonotype. V and J are TRBV25-1 and TRBJ2-5; 8 nucleotides align to TRBD2. This CDR3 comprises 14 residues. Germline assignment: CDR1 MGHDK and CDR2 SYGVNS. V was pared by 2 bases and J by 7 bases, with 6 bases of the junction left unmatched. The CDR3 sequence is CASSESGAGGTQYF. The CDR3 region has the DNA TGTGCCAGCAGTGAAAGTGGGGCGGGGGGGACCCAGTACTTC.

This clonotype occurred many times. V usage is TRBV7-6 and J usage is TRBJ2-7; D is ambiguous. Germline lookup yields CDR1 SGHVS and CDR2 FNYEAQ. The CDR3 sequence is 14 residues long. Trimming removed 5 bases from V and 3 bases from J, with 14 bases in between. The CDR3 coding sequence is TGTGCCAGCAGCCCCCTCGACGGAAGCTACGAGCAGTACTTC. As protein: CASSPLDGSYEQYF.

CDR3 protein: CSTVPAGLESQYF. The CDR3 DNA follows: TGCAGCACCGTGCCGGCGGGACTAGAGTCTCAGTATTTT. This chain connects TRBV29-1 to TRBJ2-3; 8 bases are shared with TRBD2. The CDR3 loop spans 13 amino acids. The V gene end was trimmed by 8 bases and the J gene end by 12 bases; junction bases not matched to a gene: 16. Germline-derived CDR1 and CDR2 are SQVTM and ANQGSEA.

The table lists this clonotype with a few counts. Written as DNA, the CDR3 is TGTGCCAGCAGCAAAGAAAGGGACAGGACTAATCAGCCCCAGCATTTT. As protein: CASSKERDRTNQPQHF. The chain employs TRBV21-1 and TRBJ1-5; TRBD1, as called in the table, went unchecked against the DNA. TRBV21-1 is a recognized pseudogene. The CDR3 loop spans 16 amino acids.

This clonotype has more than one count but fewer than ten. The chain carries TRBV5-1 and TRBJ2-3; D unclear. Trimming shortened V by 4 bases and J by 2 bases, and 20 bases separated the two germline ends. CDR1 SGHRS and CDR2 YFSETQ come from the germline V gene. The CDR3 loop spans 17 amino acids. CDR3 DNA sequence: TGCGCCAGCAGCCCCACCCTATCTGGAATAATCACAGATACGCAGTATTTT. Residues: CASSPTLSGIITDTQYF.

At least ten counts were recorded for this clonotype. V usage is TRBV9 and J usage is TRBJ2-7, with 10 bases fitting TRBD2. The germline V gene encodes CDR1 SGDLS and CDR2 YYNGEE. Germline trimming cut 3 bases from V and 3 bases from J; bases unmatched to any gene: 6. The CDR3 is 15 residues long. The chain's CDR3 is CASSAGTSANYEQYF. The CDR3 DNA is TGTGCCAGCAGCGCCGGGACTAGCGCTAACTACGAGCAGTACTTC.